This TCR beta chain came from a study of regulatory T cells in long-lasting Graves disease (dated by TCRdb to the early 2020s). Study-level background: Antithyroid drugs had been taken for less than 3 months by newly diagnosed Graves' disease patients. TCR sequencing covered some 13 persistent and around 20 newly diagnosed Graves' disease patients, around 33 samples in total. Patients with persistent Graves' disease were compared with patients with newly diagnosed Graves' disease using TCR sequencing and RNA sequencing of peripheral blood. The study was registered as a clinical trial and conducted in China. Broad study findings and their caveats: TRBV28, TRBJ1-2 and TRBJ2-5 were preferentially used in persistent disease, while TRBV20-1 and TRBJ2-1 were favored in newly diagnosed disease. Sequencing and analysis were restricted to the TCR beta chain. Peripheral blood alone was examined, since thyroid tissue, which constituted the primary lesion, could not be accessed. A larger number of public clonotypes was shared among persistent patients (under 3,000) than among newly diagnosed patients (around 970). Persistent Graves' disease patients showed lower TCR Shannon entropy and fewer highly expanded clones than newly diagnosed patients, suggesting clonal expansion. The authors acknowledged the small sample size as a limitation that may reduce accuracy.

Receptor libraries were prepared by multiplex PCR. The sequencer listed for this sample is Illumina HiSeq 4000. TCR beta libraries were built with iRepertoire HTBI primers and Arm-PCR amplification of CDR3 regions. PCR products were gel purified before sequencing. From the authors' description of their analysis: Gene usage analysis of CDR3 amino acid clonotypes relied on the 55 to 80 TRBV and 14 TRBJ segments identified across samples. COPE and FqMerger were used to merge filtered high-quality paired reads into contigs. Contigs were aligned with BLAST to IMGT TRBV, TRBD and TRBJ reference genes, and CDR3 was defined per IMGT. Clonotypes above 0.1% frequency were classified as highly expanded clones. Repertoire diversity was measured by Shannon entropy, and V-J evenness by the Gini coefficient. Clonotypes shared by more than one individual were considered public. Through fastp at Q25 and MiXCR, TCRdb rebuilt clones from the public reads, retaining in-frame beta chains. Rows are unified per CDR3 protein, each entry keeping the most common DNA and genes. TCRdb's processing, not the authors', yielded these V and J calls. The sample table contains about 350,000 distinct CDR3 sequences; only one count was recorded for 15% to 20% of them. 20% to 25% of the sample rests with the top ten.

As concerns this clonotype: Its cognate antigen has yet to be identified. A single base separates this from a much larger clone, so it may be a read error.

Read against the paper, the sample's time point label means: newly diagnosed GD, antithyroid drugs for less than 3 months. RNA was extracted from PBMCs in TRIzol for both TCR sequencing and RNA sequencing. The diagnosis of Graves' disease was made according to American Thyroid Association guidelines. Recruitment of patients was carried out at an endocrinology department in Xi'an, China. From each patient, approximately 10 milliliters of peripheral blood was collected into an EDTA anticoagulant tube. PBMCs were isolated by Ficoll Paque Plus density gradient separation without further T cell sorting. An Agilent 2100 Bioanalyzer and agarose gel were used to check RNA quality, while a NanoDrop 2000 measured RNA concentration. The CDR3 runs 12 amino acids, cysteine and phenylalanine included. Only the CDR3 region is kept as DNA, spanning 36 bases read in frame from base 1. CDR1 and CDR2 (LGHDT, YNNKEL) derive from the germline V gene (reference sequence).

This sample also belongs to another study, concerning T cells in Graves' hyperthyroidism and ophthalmopathy. Per the second study: Stable Graves' hyperthyroidism was defined as the absence of progression to ophthalmopathy over 18 months of follow-up. Hyperthyroidism patients were newly diagnosed, had a disease duration of under 2 months, and were aged 18 to 65 years. Exclusion was applied to patients with uncontrolled infections, other autoimmune diseases, pregnancy or lactation. Clinical symptoms, serum thyroxine and TRAb, thyroid ultrasound, and orbital computed tomography formed the basis for the diagnoses. For the first round of RT-PCR on the TCR CDR3, the HTBI primer set was used together with the Qiagen OneStep RT-PCR kit. Blood samples also contained most of the expanded thyroid clonotypes (frequency above 0.001), which suggests that blood repertoires may reflect thyroid immune responses. A 13 V-J signature model separated ophthalmopathy from stable hyperthyroidism, with roughly 88% sensitivity and 81.08% specificity in cross-validation and 80%/75% in testing. In validation, the model predicted progression to ophthalmopathy with roughly 70% sensitivity and roughly 72% specificity, a median of around 6.6 months before onset. TCR V-J signatures able to tell the groups apart were searched for in a discovery cohort of 100 or so patients, of whom over 40 had Graves' ophthalmopathy and around 58 had stable Graves' hyperthyroidism. Prospective prediction of ophthalmopathy was tested in an independent validation cohort of 18 to 20 hyperthyroidism patients and 15 to 17 patients who later progressed to ophthalmopathy. For training and testing, the 80 to 100 patients in the discovery cohort were randomly divided in a 7:3 ratio. Thyroid tissue and blood T-cell repertoires from six Graves' hyperthyroidism patients were also compared in the study. After blood sampling, hyperthyroidism patients were treated with methimazole at a starting dose of 30 mg daily, and ophthalmopathy patients were treated with high-dose intravenous methylprednisolone. Libraries were constructed in a second round of multiplex PCR, after which size selection and purification were performed. The libraries were sequenced on an Illumina HiSeq2000 using paired-end 100 bp reads. Raw data were processed with SOAPnuke, discarding reads with adapters, uncalled bases, mean Phred below 15, or no exact constant-primer or identifier match. COPE v1.2.5 was used to merge high-quality paired reads, and clonotypes were defined as unique nucleotide sequences. Clonotypes were aligned to IMGT TRBV, TRBD and TRBJ reference segments using MiTCR v1.1. The analysis included only V-J combinations with a frequency above 0.0001, which together covered about 99% of the repertoires. A TCS score was defined as the ratio between F50 (clonal expansion) and ExV (chaos), using BLOSUM62-based TCRdist between CDR3 peptides within each V-J. Welch's t-statistics and random forest reduced fewer than 550 V-J features to 10 to 15, which were used in a naive Bayes classifier (R e1071). No statistical method was used to set the sample size in advance, and investigators knew the group allocation. The paper reports TCR Vbeta CDR3 sequencing of more than 120 peripheral blood samples: 43 ophthalmopathy, 75 to 80 hyperthyroidism and around 17 progressor patients.

The TCR sequence derives from a woman between 18 and 29 years old with Graves disease. Donor details come from another sample of the same person, matched by shared clones. The specimen comprised peripheral blood mononuclear cells (PBMCs), sampled at new diagnosis, from a patient treated with antithyroid drugs. The chain is made from TRBV3-1 and TRBJ2-3; confidence is insufficient to name the D gene. The DNA sequence reads TGTACCAGCAGCCAAGTTCAGGATACGCAGTATTTT. It codes for CTSSQVQDTQYF.